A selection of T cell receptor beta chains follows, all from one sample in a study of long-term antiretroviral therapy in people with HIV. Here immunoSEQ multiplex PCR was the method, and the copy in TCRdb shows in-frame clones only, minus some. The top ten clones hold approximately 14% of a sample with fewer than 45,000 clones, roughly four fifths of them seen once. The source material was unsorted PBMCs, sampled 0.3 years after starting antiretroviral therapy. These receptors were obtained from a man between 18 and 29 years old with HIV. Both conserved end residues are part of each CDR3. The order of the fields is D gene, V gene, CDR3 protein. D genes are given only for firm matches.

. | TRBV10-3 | CAISGILQGFMNTEAFF
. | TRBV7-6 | CASSFRSGDEAFF
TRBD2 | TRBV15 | CATSRDYGGGESQYF
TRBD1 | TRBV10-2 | CASSETGGGTEAFF
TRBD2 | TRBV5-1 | CASSSGLAGYQETQYF
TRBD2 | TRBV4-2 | CASSQEGLAADTQYF
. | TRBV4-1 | CASSQDLGGRLGYTF
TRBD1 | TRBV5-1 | CASTLREQGAVSYNSPLHF
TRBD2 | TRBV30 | CAWSHASGGPYNEQFF
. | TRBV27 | CASSLKGPGGYTF
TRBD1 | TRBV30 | CAWNQGDYGYTF
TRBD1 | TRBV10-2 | CASGDRVSEQYF
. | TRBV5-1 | CASSVVQATEAFF
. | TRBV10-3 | CAISESRTSYGYTF
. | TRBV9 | CASSAQQGSYNSPLHF
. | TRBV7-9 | CASSLARWKDGYTF
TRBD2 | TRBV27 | CASGVLAGGPEDTQYF
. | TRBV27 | CASSLGPFYEQYF
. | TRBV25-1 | CASSEWGGRVSHEQYF
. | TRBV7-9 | CAGGTDTNTGELFF
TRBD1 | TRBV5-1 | CASSRDRGGTEAFF
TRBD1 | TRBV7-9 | CASSTPLTRDRGISGELFF
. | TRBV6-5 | CASSHAGWNEQFF
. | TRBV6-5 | CASRDKGTHYGYTF
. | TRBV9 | CASGRGSYEQYF
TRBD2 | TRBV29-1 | CSAFTGGQETQYF
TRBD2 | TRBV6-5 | CASSPLAGVTGTQYF
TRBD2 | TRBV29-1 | CSVVLADNYEQYF
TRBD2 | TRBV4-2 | CASSLTSGSYEQYF
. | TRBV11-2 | CASSLELALETQYF
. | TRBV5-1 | CASSLGSEADTQYF
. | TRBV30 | CAWSVYGLIDYGYTF
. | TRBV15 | CATSSHRGATGELFF
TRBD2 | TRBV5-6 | CASSWDGLASSYNEQFF
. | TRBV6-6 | CASTKGGWFGNTIYF
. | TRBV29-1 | CSVGRDTEAFF
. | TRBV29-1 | CSVVGGSYNEQFF
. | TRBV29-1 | CSVEGRSYEQYF
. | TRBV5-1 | CASSWDSSSYNEQFF
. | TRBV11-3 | CASSQDGLYNEQFF
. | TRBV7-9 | CASSNGGVQPQHF
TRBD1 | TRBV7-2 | CASTQMTGANYGYTF
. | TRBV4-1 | CASSQEAGNEQYF
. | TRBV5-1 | CASSLGSLSMGGYTF
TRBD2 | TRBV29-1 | CSVTGLAGSTDTQYF
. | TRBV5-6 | CASSYLGAGSIQYF
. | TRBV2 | CASSEMGRVAFF
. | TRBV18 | CASSNQSNYGYTF
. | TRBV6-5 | CASTTGFSYEQYF
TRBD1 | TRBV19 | CASATGGTTNEKLFF
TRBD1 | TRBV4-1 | CASSQLPGQGDNEQFF
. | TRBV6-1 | CASSEMAAEAFF